One TCR beta chain is described in this entry. Its antigen remains unidentified. The protocol was immunoSEQ multiplex PCR, while the TCRdb copy is restricted to in-frame clones and leaves out a portion. The sample carries over 55,000 clones, over 75% recorded once. The CDR3 has 14 amino acids. The germline V and J ends were trimmed by 6 bases and 9 bases, with 15 bases remaining between them. Germline V lookup: CDR1 SGHAT, CDR2 FQNNGV. This specimen comes from a study of graft-versus-host responses after intestinal transplantation. Study at large: For around 3 years after anti-thymocyte globulin induction, all recipients took tacrolimus and steroids.

The material sequenced was unstimulated CD4+ T cells sorted from spleen or lymph node cells, taken before transplant. The source of this sequence is a human donor who was the organ donor for an intestinal transplant. V usage is TRBV11-2 and J usage is TRBJ1-6; D remains ambiguous. CDR3 DNA: TGTGCCAGCAGAACCGGAATAGGAGGTTCACCCCTCCACTTT. Its protein product is CASRTGIGGSPLHF.